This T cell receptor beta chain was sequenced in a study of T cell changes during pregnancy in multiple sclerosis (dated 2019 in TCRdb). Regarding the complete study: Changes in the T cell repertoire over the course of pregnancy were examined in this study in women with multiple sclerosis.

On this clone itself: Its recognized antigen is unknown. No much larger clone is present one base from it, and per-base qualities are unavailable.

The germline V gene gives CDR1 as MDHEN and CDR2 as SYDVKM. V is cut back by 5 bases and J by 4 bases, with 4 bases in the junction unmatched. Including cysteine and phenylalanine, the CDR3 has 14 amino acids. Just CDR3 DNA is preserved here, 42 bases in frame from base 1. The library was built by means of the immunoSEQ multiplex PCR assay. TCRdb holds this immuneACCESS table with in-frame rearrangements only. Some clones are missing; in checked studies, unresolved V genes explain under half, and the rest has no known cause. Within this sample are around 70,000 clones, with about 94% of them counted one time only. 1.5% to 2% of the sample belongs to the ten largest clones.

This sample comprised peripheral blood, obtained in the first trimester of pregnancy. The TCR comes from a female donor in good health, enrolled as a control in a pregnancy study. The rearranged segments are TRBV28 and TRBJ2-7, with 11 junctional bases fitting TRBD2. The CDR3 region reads CASSTGLAEYEQYF. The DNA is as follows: TGTGCCAGCAGTACGGGACTAGCGGAATACGAGCAGTACTTC.